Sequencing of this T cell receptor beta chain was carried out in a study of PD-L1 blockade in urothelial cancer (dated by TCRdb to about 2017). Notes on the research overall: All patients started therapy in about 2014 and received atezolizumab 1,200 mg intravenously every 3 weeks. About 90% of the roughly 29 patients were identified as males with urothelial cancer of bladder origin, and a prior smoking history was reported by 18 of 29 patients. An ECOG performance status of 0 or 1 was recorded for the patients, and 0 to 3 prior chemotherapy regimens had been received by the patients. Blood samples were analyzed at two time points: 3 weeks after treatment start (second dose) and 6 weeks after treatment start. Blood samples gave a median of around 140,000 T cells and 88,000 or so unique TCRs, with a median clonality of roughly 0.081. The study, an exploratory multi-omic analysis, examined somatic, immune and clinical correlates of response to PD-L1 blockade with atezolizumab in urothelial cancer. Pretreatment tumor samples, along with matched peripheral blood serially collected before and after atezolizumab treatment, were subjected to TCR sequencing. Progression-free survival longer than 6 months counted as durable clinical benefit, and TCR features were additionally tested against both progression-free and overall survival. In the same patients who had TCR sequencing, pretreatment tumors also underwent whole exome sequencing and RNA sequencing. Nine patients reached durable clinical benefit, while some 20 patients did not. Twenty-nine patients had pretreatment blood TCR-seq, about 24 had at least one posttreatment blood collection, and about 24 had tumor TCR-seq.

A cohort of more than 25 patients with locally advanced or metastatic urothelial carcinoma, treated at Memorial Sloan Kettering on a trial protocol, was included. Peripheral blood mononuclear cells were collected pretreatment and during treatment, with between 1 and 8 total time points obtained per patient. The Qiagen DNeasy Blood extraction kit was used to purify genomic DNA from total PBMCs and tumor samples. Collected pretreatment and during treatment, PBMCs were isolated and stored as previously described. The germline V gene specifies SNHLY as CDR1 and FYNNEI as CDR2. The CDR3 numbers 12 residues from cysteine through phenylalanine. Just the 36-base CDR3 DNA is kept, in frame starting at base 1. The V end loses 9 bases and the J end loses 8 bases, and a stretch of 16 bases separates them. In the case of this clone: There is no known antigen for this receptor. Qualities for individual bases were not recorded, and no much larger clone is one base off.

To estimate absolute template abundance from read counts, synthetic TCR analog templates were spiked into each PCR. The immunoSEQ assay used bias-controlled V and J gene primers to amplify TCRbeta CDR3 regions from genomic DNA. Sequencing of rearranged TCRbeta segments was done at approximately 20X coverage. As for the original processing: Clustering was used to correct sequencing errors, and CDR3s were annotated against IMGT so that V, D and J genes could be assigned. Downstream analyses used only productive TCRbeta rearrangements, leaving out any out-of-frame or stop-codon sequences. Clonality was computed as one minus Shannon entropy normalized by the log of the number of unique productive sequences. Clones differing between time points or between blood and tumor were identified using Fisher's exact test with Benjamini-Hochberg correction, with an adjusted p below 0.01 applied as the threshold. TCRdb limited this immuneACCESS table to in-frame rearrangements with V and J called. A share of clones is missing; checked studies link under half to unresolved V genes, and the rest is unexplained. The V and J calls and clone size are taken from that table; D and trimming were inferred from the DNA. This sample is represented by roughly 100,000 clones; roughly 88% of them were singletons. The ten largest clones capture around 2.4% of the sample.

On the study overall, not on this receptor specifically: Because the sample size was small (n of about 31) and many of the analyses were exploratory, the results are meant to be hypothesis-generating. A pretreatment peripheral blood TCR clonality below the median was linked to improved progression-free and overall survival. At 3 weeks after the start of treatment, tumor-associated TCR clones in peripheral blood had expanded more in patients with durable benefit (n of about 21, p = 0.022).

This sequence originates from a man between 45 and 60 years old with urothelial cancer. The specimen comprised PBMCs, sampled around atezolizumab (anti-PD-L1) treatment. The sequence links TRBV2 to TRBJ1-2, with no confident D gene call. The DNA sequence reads TGTGCCAGGTCCCAGATAGGCGGGGGCTACACCTTC. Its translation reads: CARSQIGGGYTF.